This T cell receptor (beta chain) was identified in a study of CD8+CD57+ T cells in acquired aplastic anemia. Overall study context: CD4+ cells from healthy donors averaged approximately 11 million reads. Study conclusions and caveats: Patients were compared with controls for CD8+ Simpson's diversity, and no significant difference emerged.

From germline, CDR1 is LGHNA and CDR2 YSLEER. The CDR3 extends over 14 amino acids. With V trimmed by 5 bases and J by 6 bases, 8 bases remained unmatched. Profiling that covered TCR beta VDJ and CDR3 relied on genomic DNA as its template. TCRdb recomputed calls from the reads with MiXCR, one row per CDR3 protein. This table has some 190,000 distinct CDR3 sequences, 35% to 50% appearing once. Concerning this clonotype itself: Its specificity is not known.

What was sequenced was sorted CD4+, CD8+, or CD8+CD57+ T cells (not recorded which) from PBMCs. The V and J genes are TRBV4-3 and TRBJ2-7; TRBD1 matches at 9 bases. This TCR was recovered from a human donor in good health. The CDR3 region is CASSVDRGRLEQYF. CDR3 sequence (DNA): TGCGCCAGCAGCGTCGACAGGGGGAGGCTCGAGCAGTACTTC.